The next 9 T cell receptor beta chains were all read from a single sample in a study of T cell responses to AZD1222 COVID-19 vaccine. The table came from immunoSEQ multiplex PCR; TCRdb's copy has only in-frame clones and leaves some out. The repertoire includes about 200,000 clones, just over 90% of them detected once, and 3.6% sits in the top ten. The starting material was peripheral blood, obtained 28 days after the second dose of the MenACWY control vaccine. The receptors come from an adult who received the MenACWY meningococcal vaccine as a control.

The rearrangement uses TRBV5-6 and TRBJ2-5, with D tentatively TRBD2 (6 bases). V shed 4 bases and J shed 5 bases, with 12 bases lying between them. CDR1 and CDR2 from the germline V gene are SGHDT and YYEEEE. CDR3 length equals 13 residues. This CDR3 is CASSQTRRETQYF. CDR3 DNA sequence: TGTGCCAGCAGCCAGACTAGACGCGAGACCCAGTACTTC.

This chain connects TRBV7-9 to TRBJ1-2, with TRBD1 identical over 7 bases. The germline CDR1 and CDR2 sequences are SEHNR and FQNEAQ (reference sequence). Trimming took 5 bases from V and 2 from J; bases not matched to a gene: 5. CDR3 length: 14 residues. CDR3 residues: CASSTYRGNYGYTF. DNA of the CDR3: TGTGCCAGCAGCACCTACAGGGGAAACTATGGCTACACCTTC.

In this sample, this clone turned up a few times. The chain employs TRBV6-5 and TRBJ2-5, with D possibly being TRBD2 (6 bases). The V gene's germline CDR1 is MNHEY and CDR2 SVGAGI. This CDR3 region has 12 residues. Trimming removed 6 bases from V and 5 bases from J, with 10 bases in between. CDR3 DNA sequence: TGTGCCAGCAGCCGGGGGTGGGAGACCCAGTACTTC. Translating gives CASSRGWETQYF.

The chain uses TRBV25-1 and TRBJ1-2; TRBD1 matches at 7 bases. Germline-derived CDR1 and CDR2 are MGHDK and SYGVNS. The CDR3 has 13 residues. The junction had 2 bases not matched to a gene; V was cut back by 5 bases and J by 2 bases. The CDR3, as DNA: TGTGCCAGCAGTTGGGACAGCAACTATGGCTACACCTTC. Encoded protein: CASSWDSNYGYTF.

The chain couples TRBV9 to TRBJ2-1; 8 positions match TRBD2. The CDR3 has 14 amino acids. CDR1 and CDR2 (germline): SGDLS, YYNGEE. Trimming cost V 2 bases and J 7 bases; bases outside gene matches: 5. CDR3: CASSVLTGGNEQFF. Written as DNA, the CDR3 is TGTGCCAGCAGCGTGTTGACGGGAGGGAATGAGCAGTTCTTC.

The CDR3 spells CASSLAQGGNTIYF. The CDR3 nucleotides are TGTGCCAGCAGCTTAGCACAGGGCGGAAACACCATATATTTT. The chain links TRBV7-2 to TRBJ1-3; possibly TRBD1 for D (6 bases). The CDR3 loop spans 14 amino acids. CDR1 is SGHTA, CDR2 FQGNSA, per germline. V lost 0 bases, J lost 4 bases, and 7 bases lay in between.

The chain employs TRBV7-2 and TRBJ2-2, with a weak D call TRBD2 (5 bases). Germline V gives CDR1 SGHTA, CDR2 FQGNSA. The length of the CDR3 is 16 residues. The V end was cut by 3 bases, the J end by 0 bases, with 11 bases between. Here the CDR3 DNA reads TGTGCCAGCAGCTTTGGACTCACCGCGAACACCGGGGAGCTGTTTTTT. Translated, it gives CASSFGLTANTGELFF.

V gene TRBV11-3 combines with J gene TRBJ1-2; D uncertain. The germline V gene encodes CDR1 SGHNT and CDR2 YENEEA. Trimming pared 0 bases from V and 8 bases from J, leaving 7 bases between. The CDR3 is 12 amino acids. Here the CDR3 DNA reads TGTGCCAGCAGCTTAGATCTTGGGGGCTACACCTTC. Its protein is CASSLDLGGYTF.

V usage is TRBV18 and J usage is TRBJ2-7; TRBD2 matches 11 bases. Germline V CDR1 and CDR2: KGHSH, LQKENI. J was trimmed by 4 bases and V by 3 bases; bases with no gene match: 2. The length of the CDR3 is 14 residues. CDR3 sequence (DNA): TGTGCCAGCTCACCGGGACTAGCGGTTTACGAGCAGTACTTC. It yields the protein CASSPGLAVYEQYF.